The 10 T cell receptor beta chains below come from one sample, sequenced in a study of T-cell reconstitution after alpha-beta-depleted transplantation in children. A TCRbeta library incorporating unique molecular identifiers was prepared. TCRdb used MiXCR to reprocess the PCR reads, holding one entry per CDR3 protein. The sample shows a few hundred thousand distinct CDR3 sequences, 25% to 30% of them seen only once. The material was PBMCs, obtained before TCRalphabeta/CD19-depleted stem cell transplant. These receptors were taken from a boy under three years old with Wiskott-Aldrich syndrome, due to receive a stem cell transplant.

The chain uses TRBV7-8 and TRBJ1-1, with 11 positions matching TRBD1. The CDR3 extends over 14 amino acids. V was clipped by 5 bases and J by 10 bases; unmatched bases: 9. Germline V gives CDR1 SGHVS, CDR2 FQNEAQ. CDR3 DNA sequence: TGTGCCAGCAGCCAAACGGACAGGGGGCGTGGAGCTTTCTTT. Residues: CASSQTDRGRGAFF.

This clonotype was observed a handful of times. J is TRBJ2-7 and V is TRBV20-1, with 7 bases lining up with TRBD1. The CDR3 loop spans 13 amino acids. Germline-derived CDR1 and CDR2 are DFQATT and SNEGSKA (reference sequence). J gave up 1 base and V 5 bases, and 5 bases lay outside the gene matches. The CDR3 protein is CSALGQSSYEQYF. CDR3 coding DNA: TGCAGTGCTCTGGGACAGTCGTCCTACGAGCAGTACTTC.

The chain employs TRBV27 and TRBJ2-7, with 7 bases that match TRBD2. Germline CDR1 reads MNHEY; CDR2 reads SMNVEV (reference sequence). This CDR3 comprises 13 residues. J was trimmed by 3 bases and V by 5 bases; bases with no gene match: 4. The CDR3, as DNA: TGTGCCAGCAGTGAACTAGCGAGCTACGAGCAGTACTTC. This sequence encodes CASSELASYEQYF.

This clonotype turned up a few times. The genes are TRBV20-1 and TRBJ2-3, with 10 bases that match TRBD2. Germline V lookup: CDR1 DFQATT, CDR2 SNEGSKA (reference sequence). V lost 5 bases and J lost 4; bases outside the gene matches: 0. The CDR3 is 12 residues long. The CDR3 protein is CSALAGADTQYF. CDR3 DNA: TGCAGTGCTCTAGCGGGAGCAGATACGCAGTATTTT.

This clonotype was seen a few times. DNA for the CDR3: TGCGCCAGCAGCCAGTACGGGACAGATGGCTACACCTTC. This codes for CASSQYGTDGYTF. The genes are TRBV5-1 and TRBJ1-2; 7 nucleotides match TRBD1. This CDR3 has 13 residues. Germline V gives CDR1 SGHRS, CDR2 YFSETQ. The ends lost 4 bases at V and 6 bases at J; junction bases unmatched: 6.

This sequence joins TRBV12-3 or TRBV12-4 and TRBJ2-1; unclear D gene. This CDR3 spans 15 amino acids. V lost 3 bases, J lost 4 bases, and 13 bases lay in between. CDR3 sequence reads: CASSLGSMGYNEQFF. The CDR3, as DNA: TGTGCCAGCAGTTTGGGCAGCATGGGGTACAATGAGCAGTTCTTC.

This clonotype came up a few times. The chain couples TRBV5-1 to TRBJ2-1, with D possibly called TRBD1 or TRBD2 (5 bases each). The germline V and J ends were trimmed by 2 bases and 5 bases, with 11 bases remaining between them. Germline values: CDR1 SGHRS, CDR2 YFSETQ. The CDR3 has 14 residues. The CDR3 bases are TGCGCCAGCAGCTTTGGGGGTGTGGACAATGAGCAGTTCTTC. It specifies CASSFGGVDNEQFF.

The genes are TRBV20-1 and TRBJ1-5; no reliable D call. Trimming took off 4 bases at V and 4 bases at J, with 17 bases between the two ends. The CDR3 contains 15 residues. CDR1 is DFQATT and CDR2 is SNEGSKA in the germline V gene (reference sequence). CDR3 protein: CSAKLKAAANQPQHF. The CDR3 coding sequence is TGCAGTGCTAAACTGAAGGCGGCGGCAAATCAGCCCCAGCATTTT.

The V and J genes are TRBV9 and TRBJ1-1; D unresolved. Per germline, CDR1 SGDLS and CDR2 YYNGEE. Trimming took off 0 bases at V and 0 bases at J, with 12 bases between the two ends. The CDR3 is made up of 16 amino acids. The CDR3 spells CASSVGATAMNTEAFF. The DNA for the CDR3 is TGTGCCAGCAGCGTAGGGGCGACGGCGATGAACACTGAAGCTTTCTTT.

This clonotype was seen more than once but under ten times. The chain is built from TRBV6-5 and TRBJ1-6; a weak D match, TRBD1 (6 bases). From germline, CDR1 is MNHEY and CDR2 SVGAGI. The V and J ends lost 7 bases and 3 bases respectively, with 13 bases between them. The CDR3 is 15 residues long. The CDR3 reads CASTLQGGYNSPLHF. CDR3 sequence (DNA): TGTGCCAGCACTTTACAGGGTGGCTATAATTCACCCCTCCACTTT.